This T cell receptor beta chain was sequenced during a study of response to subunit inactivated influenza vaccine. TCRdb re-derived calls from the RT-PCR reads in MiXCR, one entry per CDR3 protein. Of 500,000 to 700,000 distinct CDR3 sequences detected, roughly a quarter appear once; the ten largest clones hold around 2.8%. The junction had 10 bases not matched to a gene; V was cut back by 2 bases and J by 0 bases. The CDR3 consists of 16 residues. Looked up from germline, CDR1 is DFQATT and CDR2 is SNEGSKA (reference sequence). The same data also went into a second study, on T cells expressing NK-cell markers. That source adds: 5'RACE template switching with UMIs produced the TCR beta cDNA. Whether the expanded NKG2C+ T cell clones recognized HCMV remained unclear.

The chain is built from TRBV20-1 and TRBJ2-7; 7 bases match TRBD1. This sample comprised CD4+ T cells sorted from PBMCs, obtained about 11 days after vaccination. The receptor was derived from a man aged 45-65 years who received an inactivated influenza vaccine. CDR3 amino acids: CSARPQTGASSYEQYF. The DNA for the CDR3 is TGCAGTGCTAGACCTCAAACAGGGGCGAGCTCCTACGAGCAGTACTTC.